This T cell receptor beta chain was sequenced for a study of OX40 agonist ivuxolimab in advanced cancers. Across the whole study: Head and neck, renal cell, melanoma or hepatocellular carcinoma were the cancers that dose-escalation patients had.

TCRdb's copy holds only in-frame clones and misses some; the assay was immunoSEQ multiplex PCR. The table includes around 67,000 clones, around 82% detected once. As regards this clone: Its antigen is not known.

Study-wide findings and caveats: Antigen specificity was not determined for the expanded peripheral T cells.

Looked up from germline, CDR1 is KGHSH and CDR2 is LQKENI. This CDR3 is built from 14 residues. V was pared by 5 bases and J by 6 bases, with 14 bases between. The sequences come from CD4+ or CD8+ T cells sorted from blood, collected in a trial of the OX40 agonist ivuxolimab. The TCR was taken from an adult with an advanced solid tumor such as melanoma, head and neck, liver or kidney cancer. This sequence joins TRBV18 and TRBJ1-5; a weak D match, TRBD1 (6 bases). The chain's CDR3 is CASSTTGSGQPQHF. CDR3 in DNA: TGTGCCAGCTCAACTACAGGGTCCGGTCAGCCCCAGCATTTT.